The T cell receptor beta chain described here comes from a study of blood T cell repertoires in COVID-19. Study at large: The United States, Italy and Spain provided the acute and convalescent COVID-19 samples. Sources were T cells, B-cell-depleted T cells, or PBMCs; the material itself was cDNA or gDNA.

Using immunoSEQ multiplex PCR, the repertoire was profiled, and TCRdb retains in-frame clones only, with some absent. This table has under 30,000 clones, over 85% appearing once. CDR3 size: 14 residues. Trimming took 4 bases from V and 7 from J, leaving 14 bases between them. Germline assignment: CDR1 SEHNR and CDR2 FQNEAQ (reference sequence). Sequences were obtained from peripheral blood. The sequence was collected from a human donor with active COVID-19. The donor label of this sample is uncertain. This sequence joins TRBV7-9 and TRBJ2-4, with D maybe TRBD1 (6 bases). CDR3 sequence: CASSSAGAFNIQYF. The CDR3 nucleotides read TGTGCCAGCAGCTCAGCAGGGGCATTCAACATTCAGTACTTC.